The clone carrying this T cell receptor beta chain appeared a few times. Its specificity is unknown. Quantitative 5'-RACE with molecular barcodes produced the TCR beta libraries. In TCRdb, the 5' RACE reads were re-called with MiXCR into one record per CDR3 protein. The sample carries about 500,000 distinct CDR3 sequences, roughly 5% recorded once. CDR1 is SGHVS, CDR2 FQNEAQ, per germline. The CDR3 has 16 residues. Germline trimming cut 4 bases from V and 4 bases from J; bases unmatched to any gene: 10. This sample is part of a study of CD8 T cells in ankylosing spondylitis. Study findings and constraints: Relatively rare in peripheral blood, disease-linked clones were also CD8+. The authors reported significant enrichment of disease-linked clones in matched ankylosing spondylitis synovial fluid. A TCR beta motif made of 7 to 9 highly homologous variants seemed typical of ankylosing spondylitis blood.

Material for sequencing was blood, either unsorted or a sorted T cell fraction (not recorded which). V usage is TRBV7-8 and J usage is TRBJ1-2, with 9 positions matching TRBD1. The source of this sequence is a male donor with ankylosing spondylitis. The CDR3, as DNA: TGTGCCAGCAGCTCAGACAGGGGGGGCGAGCTCTATGGCTACACCTTC. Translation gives CASSSDRGGELYGYTF.